This T cell receptor (beta chain) was sequenced for a study of cytomegalovirus exposure and HLA in healthy donors (dated by TCRdb to 2017 to 2019). Background for the entire study: An earlier analysis of approximately 600 of the donors reported 250 to 300 Gb of sequence data and 120 million or so unique TCR beta sequences from about 179 million T cells. An early release that covered approximately 600 HLA-typed donors contained about 300 gigabases of sequencing data and about 93 million unique TCR sequences. The genetic ancestry cluster associated with self-reported Caucasian donors included 80% to 90% of the 398 genotyped donors. The study aimed to test whether cataloging public T cell receptors could reveal signatures of past pathogen exposure. Using immunosequencing, the study profiled T cell repertoires from 550 to 750 subjects and related those repertoires to cytomegalovirus serostatus. Besides the first cohort of roughly 640 subjects, a separate validation cohort made up of roughly 120 different subjects was used. The study combined high-throughput TCR immunosequencing, statistical association of individual TCRs with disease status, and machine learning to predict cytomegalovirus infection status. In a later analysis, previously published TCR beta repertoires from 550 to 700 donors were re-analyzed and high-resolution HLA genotyping was added so that TCR occurrence patterns could be studied. Rather than drawing on any new phenotypic data, the later analysis identified candidate immune exposures from TCR beta sequences and the way those sequences occurred across donors. An earlier analysis of 587 of the donors applied high-throughput TCR beta sequencing to assess whether each TCR beta V gene segment acted as functional or pseudogenic. Donor age, sex, ethnicity and CMV serostatus were compiled alongside the repertoire data. In a later genetic analysis, genome-wide SNP genotypes for about 55% of the roughly 700 donors were used, and that subset was treated as a discovery cohort. All discovery cohort repertoires had been generated using a single sequencing platform. Class I and class II HLA loci were covered by the typing at four-digit resolution. The number of typed donors differed by locus: about 629-630 for A, B, C, DRB1 and DQB1; some 500 for DQA1; approximately 600 for DPA1; and some 470 for DPB1. Several DR-DQ haplotypes were treated as single units for association and clustering because of strong linkage in the cohort. Among 300 to 500 genotyped donors of the cohort, an average of about 220,000 unique TCR beta nucleotide sequences was sequenced per donor, of which 15% to 20% were non-productive.

To note about this clone: No cognate antigen has been identified for it. Qualities for individual bases were not recorded, and no much larger clone is one base off.

The protocol used for the library was the immunoSEQ multiplex PCR assay. For the multiplex PCR, a mixture combining 60 forward primers for TCR Vbeta segments and 13 reverse primers for TCR Jbeta segments was used. The CDR3 region of rearranged TCR beta genes was amplified from genomic DNA by a multiplex PCR assay. On the Illumina HiSeq System, the amplified TCR beta libraries were sequenced as 87-base-pair reads. For the original study's pipeline: In a later analysis, 70 million to 95 million unique TCR beta chains were counted across the approximately 640 repertoires, and some 10 million of these chains were shared by at least two donors. Raw reads were error-corrected and collapsed into unique sequences with a nearest-neighbor algorithm that merged closely related sequences to remove PCR and sequencing errors. To assign V, D and J gene segments, CDR3 sequences were aligned to IMGT reference sequences. Each retained sequence needed at least a six-nucleotide match to both a V gene segment and a J gene segment. A rearrangement counted as productive if the CDR3 had no stop codons and remained in frame with V and J, and every other rearrangement counted as non-productive. Following IMGT convention, CDR3 was defined as the stretch from the second conserved V-encoded cysteine to the conserved J-encoded phenylalanine. In an earlier analysis of roughly 580 of the donors, sequences lacking an unambiguous match to a single V gene segment were excluded. An earlier analysis of about 590 of the donors classified V segments as functional when productive rearrangements were above 56.7% and as segregating when the standard deviation between donors was above 5%. To diagnose cytomegalovirus status from the catalog of TCR beta chain sequences, a statistical classification framework was built. In a later analysis, V and J genes were assigned by comparing TCR nucleotide sequences against IMGT/GENE-DB human TR gene sequences. Using the TCRdist pipeline, a later analysis assigned CDR3 sequences along with most-parsimonious VDJ recombination scenarios. In a later analysis, every TCR beta chain was defined by the combination of its CDR3 amino acid sequence and its V-gene family, and reads without a unique V-gene family were dropped. To address suspected cross-contamination and a sequencing artifact, a later analysis removed roughly 640 highly shared, low-generation-probability nucleotide sequences. A later analysis calculated a clonal expansion index for each public chain from normalized within-repertoire ranks of inferred template counts. Generation probabilities in a later analysis came from a VDJ recombination model fitted to out-of-frame rearrangements, and those results were checked against IGoR. A later analysis scored TCR-TCR, TCR-HLA and TCR-CMV co-occurrence with hypergeometric tests, applying a repertoire-size bias correction to TCR pairs. In a later analysis, false discovery rates were estimated by permuting HLA or CMV assignments 20 times. In a later analysis, co-occurring TCRs were grouped using DBSCAN, with TCRdist sequence similarity added in when clustering inside HLA-allele-positive subsets. Repertoires with fewer than 30,000 or more than 120,000 public chains, plus five repertoires with anomalous nucleotide sharing, were excluded from co-occurrence clustering. TCRdb took this table from immuneACCESS and kept in-frame rearrangements with V and J called. Such tables lack part of the clones; where checked against another copy, unresolved V genes explain under half of the gap, and the rest is unexplained. V, J and clone size reflect that table, while D and trimming were determined from the DNA. The sample records 160,000 or so clones, 70% to 85% of which are singletons. Of the sample, about 6% falls within the top ten clones.

Paper-wide results and their limitations: A further reported finding was that TCR beta sequences accurately predicted the HLA-A and HLA-B alleles for most subjects in the first cohort. In vitro tests confirmed that a few of the cytomegalovirus-associated TCR beta chains recognize cytomegalovirus antigens. In an earlier analysis of 587 of the donors, most TCR beta V segments were observed in productive rearrangements about 87% or about 30% of the time, broadly matching IMGT annotations. In both the original and validation cohorts, the classifier was reported to diagnose cytomegalovirus status with high specificity and sensitivity. While some public TCRs were present in many individuals, most TCR sequences turned up only very rarely across donors. The study gave a list of around 170 TCR beta chains associated with cytomegalovirus. HLA typing was unavailable for some donors at each locus, so association tests used only the typed subset. Strong co-occurrence of HLA alleles, especially DR and DQ, made assigning TCR associations to individual alleles difficult. A later analysis reported that several top co-occurrence clusters appeared linked to parvovirus B19, influenza, CMV and Epstein-Barr virus. The only immune exposure information available for the cohort was CMV serostatus. Sequencing depth was assumed to be roughly uniform across donors in the presence/absence analyses, though that assumption may not hold. A later analysis found that HLA-associated TCR beta chains were more clonally expanded and had lower generation probabilities than equally common non-associated chains. Because counts were too low, around 17 rarely observed V segments, including chromosome 9 orphons, were left out of the earlier analysis of 587 of the donors. In a later analysis, the rate of TCR association differed among HLA loci, with DRB1 alleles having the most associated TCRs and HLA-C alleles having the fewest. In this cohort, only TCR beta chains were sequenced, and detectable features were limited by the absence of alpha or paired-chain data. The authors suggested that the approach could potentially be extended to other disease states and immunological phenotypes. In a later analysis, most CMV-associated TCR beta chains were found to appear HLA-restricted, with HLA associations seemingly driven largely by CMV exposure. According to a later genetic analysis, donors in an Asian-associated ancestry cluster had fewer N-insertions in productive TCRs than the roughly 670-donor mean. An association between a missense DCLRE1C variant and V-gene and J-gene trimming of TCR beta chains was found in a later genetic analysis and replicated in an independent cohort. In a later analysis, around 15,000 TCR beta sequences were associated with specific HLA alleles at a false discovery rate of 0.05. Linkage disequilibrium might explain the correlated functional status among segregating V segments, but an unknown experimental factor could not be excluded. A cluster of highly shared sequence variants was judged likely to represent a technical artifact of the sequencing pipeline.

The cohort was made up of hundreds of healthy bone marrow donors. Cohort members were all nominally healthy when sampled, although unrecorded immune exposures were likely present. The donor tested CMV seropositive, placing the donor among the 290 or so seropositive members of the cohort. A peripheral blood sample was collected from each donor, and TCR beta sequencing was performed on peripheral blood mononuclear cells. Genomic DNA was extracted from the blood cell samples with the Qiagen DNeasy Blood Extraction Kit. Input material: PBMCs. The receptor comes from a man aged 50-60 years in good health and CMV-seropositive.

The CDR3 amino acid sequence is: CASSETGGLNTEAFF. At the DNA level, the sequence is TGTGCCAGCAGTGAAACAGGTGGTTTGAACACTGAAGCTTTCTTT. This chain joins TRBV25-1 to TRBJ1-1; TRBD1 is a possible D gene, resting on 5 matching bases. The CDR3 holds 15 amino acids from the cysteine to the phenylalanine. Solely the CDR3 DNA is kept, with 45 bases framed from the first base. The germline V gene specifies MGHDK as CDR1 and SYGVNS as CDR2. V loses 2 bases, J loses 0 bases, and the germline ends lie 10 bases apart.